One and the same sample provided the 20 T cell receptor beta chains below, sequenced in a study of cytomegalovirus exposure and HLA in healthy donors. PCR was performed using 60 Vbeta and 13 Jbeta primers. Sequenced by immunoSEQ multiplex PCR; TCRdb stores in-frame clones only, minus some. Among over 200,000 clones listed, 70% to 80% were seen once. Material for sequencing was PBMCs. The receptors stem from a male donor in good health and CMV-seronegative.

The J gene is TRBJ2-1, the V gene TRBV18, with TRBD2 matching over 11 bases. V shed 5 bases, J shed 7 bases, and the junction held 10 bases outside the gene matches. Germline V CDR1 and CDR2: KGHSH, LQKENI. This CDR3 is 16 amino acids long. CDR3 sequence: CASSARTSGPGNEQFF. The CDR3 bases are TGTGCCAGCTCAGCTCGGACTAGCGGGCCCGGGAATGAGCAGTTCTTC.

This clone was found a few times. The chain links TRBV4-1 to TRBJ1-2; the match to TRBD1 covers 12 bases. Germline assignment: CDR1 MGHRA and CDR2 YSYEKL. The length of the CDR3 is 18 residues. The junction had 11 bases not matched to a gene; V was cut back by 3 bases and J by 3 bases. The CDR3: CASSQPPGQGAPDYGYTF. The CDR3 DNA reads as TGCGCCAGCAGCCAGCCTCCGGGACAGGGGGCGCCGGACTATGGCTACACCTTC.

For the CDR3, the DNA is TGCGCCAGCAGCTTGGACAGCCCCACCTCTGGAAACACCATATATTTT. This gives the protein CASSLDSPTSGNTIYF. The chain carries TRBV5-1 and TRBJ1-3; D not certain. This CDR3 contains 16 residues. CDR1 SGHRS and CDR2 YFSETQ come from the germline V gene. Trimming left V 0 bases short and J 0 bases short, with 10 bases between.

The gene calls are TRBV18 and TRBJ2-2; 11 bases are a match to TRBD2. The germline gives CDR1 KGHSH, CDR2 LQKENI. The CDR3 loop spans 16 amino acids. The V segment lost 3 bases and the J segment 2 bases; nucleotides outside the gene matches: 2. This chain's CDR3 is CASSPGLAVNTGELFF. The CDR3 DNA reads TGTGCCAGCTCACCGGGACTAGCGGTTAACACCGGGGAGCTGTTTTTT.

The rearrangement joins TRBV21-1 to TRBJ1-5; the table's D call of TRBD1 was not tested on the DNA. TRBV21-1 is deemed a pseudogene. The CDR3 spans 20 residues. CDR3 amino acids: CASSKTRSGGQDYSNQPQHF. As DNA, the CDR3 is TGTGCCAGCAGCAAAACGAGGTCTGGGGGACAGGACTATAGCAATCAGCCCCAGCATTTT.

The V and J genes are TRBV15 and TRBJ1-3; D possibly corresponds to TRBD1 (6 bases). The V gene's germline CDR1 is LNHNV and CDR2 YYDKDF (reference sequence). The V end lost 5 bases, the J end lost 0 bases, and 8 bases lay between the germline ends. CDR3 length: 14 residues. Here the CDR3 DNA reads TGTGCCACCAGCCAGGGGAACTCTGGAAACACCATATATTTT. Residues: CATSQGNSGNTIYF.

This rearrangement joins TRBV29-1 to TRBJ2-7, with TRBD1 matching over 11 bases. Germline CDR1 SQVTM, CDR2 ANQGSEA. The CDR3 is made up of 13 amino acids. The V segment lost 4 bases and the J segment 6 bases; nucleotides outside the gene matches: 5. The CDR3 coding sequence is TGCAGCGTTGGTGTGGGACAGGGGGGCGAGCAGTACTTC. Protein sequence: CSVGVGQGGEQYF.

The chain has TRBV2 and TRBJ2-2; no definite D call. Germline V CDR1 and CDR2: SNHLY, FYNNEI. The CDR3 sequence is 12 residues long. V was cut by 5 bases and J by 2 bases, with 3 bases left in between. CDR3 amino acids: CASSQNTGELFF. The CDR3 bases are TGTGCCAGCAGTCAAAACACCGGGGAGCTGTTTTTT.

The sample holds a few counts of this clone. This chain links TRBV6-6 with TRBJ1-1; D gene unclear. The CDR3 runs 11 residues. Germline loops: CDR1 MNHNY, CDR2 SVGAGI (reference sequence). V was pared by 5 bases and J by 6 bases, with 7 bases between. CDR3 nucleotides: TGTGCCAGCAGTGGGCCCGCTGAAGCTTTCTTT. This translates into CASSGPAEAFF.

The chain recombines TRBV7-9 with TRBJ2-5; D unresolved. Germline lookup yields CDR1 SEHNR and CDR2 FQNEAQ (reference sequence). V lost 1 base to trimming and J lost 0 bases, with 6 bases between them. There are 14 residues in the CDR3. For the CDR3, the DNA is TGTGCCAGCAGCTTAGACCTAGACCAAGAGACCCAGTACTTC. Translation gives CASSLDLDQETQYF.

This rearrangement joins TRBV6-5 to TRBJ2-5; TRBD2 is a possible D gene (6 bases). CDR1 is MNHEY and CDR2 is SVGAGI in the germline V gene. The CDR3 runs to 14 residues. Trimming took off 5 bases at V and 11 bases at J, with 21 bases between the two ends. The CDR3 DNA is TGTGCCAGCAGTGAACTGGAGCCCCCCCGGGAGCAGTACTTC. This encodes CASSELEPPREQYF.

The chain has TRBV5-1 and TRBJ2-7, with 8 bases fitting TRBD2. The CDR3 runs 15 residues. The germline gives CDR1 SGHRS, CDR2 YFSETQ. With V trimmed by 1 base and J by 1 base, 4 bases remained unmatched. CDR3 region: CASSLLAGKSYEQYF. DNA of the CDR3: TGCGCCAGCAGCTTGTTAGCGGGAAAATCCTACGAGCAGTACTTC. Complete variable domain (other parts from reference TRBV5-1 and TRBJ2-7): KAGVTQTPRYLIKTRGQQVTLSCSPISGHRSVSWYQQTPGQGLQFLFEYFSETQRNKGNFPGRFSGRQFSNSRSEMNVSTLELGDSALYLCASSLLAGKSYEQYFGPGTRLTVT.

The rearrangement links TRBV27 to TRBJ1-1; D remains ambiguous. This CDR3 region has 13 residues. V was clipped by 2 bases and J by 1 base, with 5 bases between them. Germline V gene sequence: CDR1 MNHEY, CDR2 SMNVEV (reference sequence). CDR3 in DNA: TGTGCCAGCAGTTTACTCCGGAACACTGAAGCTTTCTTT. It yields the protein CASSLLRNTEAFF.

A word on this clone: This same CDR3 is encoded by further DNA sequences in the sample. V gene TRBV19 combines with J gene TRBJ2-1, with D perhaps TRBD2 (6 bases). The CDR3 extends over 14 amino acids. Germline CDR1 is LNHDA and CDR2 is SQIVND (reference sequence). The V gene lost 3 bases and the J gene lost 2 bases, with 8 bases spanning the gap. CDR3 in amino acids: CASSIGGTYNEQFF. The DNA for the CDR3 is TGTGCCAGTAGTATTGGCGGGACCTACAATGAGCAGTTCTTC.

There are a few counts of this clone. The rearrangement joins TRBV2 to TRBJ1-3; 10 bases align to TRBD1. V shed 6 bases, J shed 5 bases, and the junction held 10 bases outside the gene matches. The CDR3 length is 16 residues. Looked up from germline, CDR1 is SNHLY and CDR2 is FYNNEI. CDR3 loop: CASRILGQGSRNTIYF. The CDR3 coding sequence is TGTGCCAGCAGGATTCTGGGACAGGGGTCGAGAAACACCATATATTTT.

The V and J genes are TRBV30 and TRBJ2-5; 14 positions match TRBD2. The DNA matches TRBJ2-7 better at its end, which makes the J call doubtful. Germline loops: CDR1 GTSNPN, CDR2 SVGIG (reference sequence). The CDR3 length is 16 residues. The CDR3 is CAWRERTSGRSGEQYF. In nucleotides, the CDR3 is TGTGCCTGGAGGGAGAGGACTAGCGGGAGGTCTGGCGAGCAGTACTTC.

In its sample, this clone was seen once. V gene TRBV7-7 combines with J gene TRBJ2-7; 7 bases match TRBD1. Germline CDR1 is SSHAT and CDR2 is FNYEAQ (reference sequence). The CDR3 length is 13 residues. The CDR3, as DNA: TGTGCTAGCTCCGCGGACAGGACCTACGAGCAGTACTTC. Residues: CASSADRTYEQYF.

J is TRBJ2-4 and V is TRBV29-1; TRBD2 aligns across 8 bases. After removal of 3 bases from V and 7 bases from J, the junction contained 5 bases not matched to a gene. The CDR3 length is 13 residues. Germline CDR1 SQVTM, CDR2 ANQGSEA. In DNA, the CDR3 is TGCAGCGTTGACGCGGGAGGCTTGAACATTCAGTACTTC. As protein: CSVDAGGLNIQYF.

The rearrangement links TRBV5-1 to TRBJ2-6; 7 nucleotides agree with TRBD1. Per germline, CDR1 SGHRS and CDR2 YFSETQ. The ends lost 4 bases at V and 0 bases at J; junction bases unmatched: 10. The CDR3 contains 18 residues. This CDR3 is CASSRAGTASSGANVLTF. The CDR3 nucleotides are TGCGCCAGCAGCCGGGCCGGGACAGCAAGCTCTGGGGCCAACGTCCTGACTTTC.

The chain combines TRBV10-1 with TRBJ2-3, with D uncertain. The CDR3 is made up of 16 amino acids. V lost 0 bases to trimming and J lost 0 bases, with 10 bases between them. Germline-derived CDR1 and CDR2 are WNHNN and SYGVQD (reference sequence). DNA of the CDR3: TGCGCCAGCAGTGAGTCAAAGCACCTCAGCACAGATACGCAGTATTTT. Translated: CASSESKHLSTDTQYF.